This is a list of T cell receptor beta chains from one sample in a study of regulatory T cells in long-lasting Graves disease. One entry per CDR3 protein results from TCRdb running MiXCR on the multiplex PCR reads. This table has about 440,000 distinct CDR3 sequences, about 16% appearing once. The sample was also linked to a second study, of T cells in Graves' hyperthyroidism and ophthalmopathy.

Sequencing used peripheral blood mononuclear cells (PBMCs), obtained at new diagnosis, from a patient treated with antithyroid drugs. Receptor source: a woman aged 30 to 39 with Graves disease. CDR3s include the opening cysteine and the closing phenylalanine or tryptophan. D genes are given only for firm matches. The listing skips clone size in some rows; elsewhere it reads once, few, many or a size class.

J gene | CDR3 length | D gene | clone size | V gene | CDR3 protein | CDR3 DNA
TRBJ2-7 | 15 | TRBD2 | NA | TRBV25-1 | CASSVSAGGPYEQYF | TGTGCCAGCAGTGTATCAGCGGGAGGGCCCTACGAGCAGTACTTC
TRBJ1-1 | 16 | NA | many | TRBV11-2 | CASSLGLQIQNTEAFF | TGTGCCAGCAGCTTAGGGCTACAGATCCAGAACACTGAAGCTTTCTTT
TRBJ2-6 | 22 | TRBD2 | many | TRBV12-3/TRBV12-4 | CASSLLGLGLAGGPSGANVLTF | TGTGCCAGCAGTTTGTTGGGACTGGGACTAGCGGGAGGCCCCTCTGGGGCCAACGTCCTGACTTTC
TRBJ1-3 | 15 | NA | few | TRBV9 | CASSVAGSPGNTIYF | TGTGCCAGCAGCGTAGCCGGTTCTCCCGGAAACACCATATATTTT
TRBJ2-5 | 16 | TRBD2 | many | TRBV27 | CASSLSGGHQRETQYF | TGTGCCAGCAGTTTATCGGGAGGGCATCAACGGGAGACCCAGTACTTC
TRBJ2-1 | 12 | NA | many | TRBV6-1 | CASSELRRKQFF | TGTGCCAGCAGTGAATTAAGACGGAAGCAGTTCTTC
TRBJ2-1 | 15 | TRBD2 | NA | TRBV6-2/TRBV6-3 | CASRLTSGPYNEQFF | TGTGCCAGCAGACTCACTAGCGGGCCGTACAATGAGCAGTTCTTC
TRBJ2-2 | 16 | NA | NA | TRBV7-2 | CASSPAWHPKAGELFF | TGTGCCAGCAGCCCCGCGTGGCACCCGAAGGCCGGGGAGCTGTTTTTT
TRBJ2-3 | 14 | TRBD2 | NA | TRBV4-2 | CASSRLAGEDTQYF | TGTGCCAGCAGCCGACTAGCTGGGGAAGATACGCAGTATTTT
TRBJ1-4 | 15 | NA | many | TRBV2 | CASNQGRLRNEKLFF | TGTGCCAGCAACCAGGGACGGCTGCGTAATGAAAAACTGTTTTTT
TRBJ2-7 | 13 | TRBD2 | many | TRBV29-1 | CSARTSGSYEQYF | TGCAGCGCCCGGACTAGCGGGAGCTACGAGCAGTACTTC
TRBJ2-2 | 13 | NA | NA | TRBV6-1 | CASRNPQTGELFF | TGTGCCAGCAGAAACCCTCAGACCGGGGAGCTGTTTTTT
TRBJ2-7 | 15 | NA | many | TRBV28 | CASSIPGFSIYEQYF | TGTGCCAGCAGTATACCGGGATTTAGTATTTACGAGCAGTACTTC
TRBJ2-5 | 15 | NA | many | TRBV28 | CASSLPEAGQETQYF | TGTGCCAGCAGTCTCCCGGAGGCGGGACAAGAGACCCAGTACTTC
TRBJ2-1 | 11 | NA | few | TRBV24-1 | CATSYLTEQFF | TGTGCCACCAGTTACCTCACTGAGCAGTTCTTC
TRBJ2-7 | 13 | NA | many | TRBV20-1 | CSARPENSYEQYF | TGCAGTGCCCGGCCAGAAAACTCCTACGAGCAGTACTTC
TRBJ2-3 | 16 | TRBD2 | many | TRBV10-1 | CASSRTSGRTTDTQYF | TGCGCCAGCAGTCGGACTAGCGGGAGGACCACAGATACGCAGTATTTT
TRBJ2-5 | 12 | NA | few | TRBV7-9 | CASRTWQETQYF | TGTGCCAGCCGAACTTGGCAAGAGACCCAGTACTTC
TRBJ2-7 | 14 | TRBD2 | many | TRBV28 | CASRTSGSVYEQYF | TGTGCCAGCAGAACTAGCGGGAGTGTCTACGAGCAGTACTTC
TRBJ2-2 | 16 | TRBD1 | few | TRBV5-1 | CASSPRTGLSTGELFF | TGCGCCAGCAGCCCACGGACAGGGTTGAGCACCGGGGAGCTGTTTTTT
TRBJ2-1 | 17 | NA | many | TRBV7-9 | CASSLAAGPPVHNEQFF | TGTGCCAGCAGCTTAGCGGCAGGGCCACCCGTACACAATGAGCAGTTCTTC
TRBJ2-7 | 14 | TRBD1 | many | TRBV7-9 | CASILTGTNYEQYF | TGTGCCAGCATCCTGACAGGGACCAACTACGAGCAGTACTTC
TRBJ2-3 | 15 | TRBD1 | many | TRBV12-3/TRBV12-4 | CASTRQGIGTDTQYF | TGTGCCAGCACCCGACAGGGAATTGGCACAGATACGCAGTATTTT
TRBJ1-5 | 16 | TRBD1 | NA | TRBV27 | CASSLTGTAAHQPQHF | TGTGCCAGCAGCTTAACCGGGACAGCGGCACATCAGCCCCAGCATTTT
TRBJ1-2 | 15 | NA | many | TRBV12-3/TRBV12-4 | CASSVGGDNLYGYTF | TGTGCCAGCAGCGTGGGGGGGGACAACCTCTATGGCTACACCTTC
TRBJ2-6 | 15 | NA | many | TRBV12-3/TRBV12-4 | CASSSGFPGANVLTF | TGTGCCAGCAGTTCCGGCTTCCCTGGGGCCAACGTCCTGACTTTC
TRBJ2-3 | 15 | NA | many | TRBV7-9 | CASSLNPVSTDTQYF | TGTGCCAGCAGCTTAAACCCCGTGTCGACAGATACGCAGTATTTT
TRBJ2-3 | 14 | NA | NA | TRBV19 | CASSLREFGDTQYF | TGTGCCAGTAGTTTAAGAGAATTTGGGGATACGCAGTATTTT
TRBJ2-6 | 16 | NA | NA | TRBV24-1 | CATSDKTASGANVLTF | TGTGCCACCAGTGATAAGACAGCCTCTGGGGCCAACGTCCTGACTTTC
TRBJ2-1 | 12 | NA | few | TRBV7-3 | CASRADSSEQFF | TGTGCCAGCAGGGCGGACTCTAGTGAGCAGTTCTTC
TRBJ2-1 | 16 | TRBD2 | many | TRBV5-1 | CASSSSIAGSHNEQFF | TGCGCCAGCTCCTCGTCAATAGCGGGATCCCACAATGAGCAGTTCTTC
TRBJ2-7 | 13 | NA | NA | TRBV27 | CASSWGQKGEQYF | TGTGCCAGCAGTTGGGGTCAGAAGGGCGAGCAGTACTTC
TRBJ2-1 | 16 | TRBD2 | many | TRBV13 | CASSSVAGAWYNEQFF | TGTGCCAGCAGCTCAGTAGCGGGAGCATGGTACAATGAGCAGTTCTTC
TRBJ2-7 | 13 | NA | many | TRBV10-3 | CAISETAYYEQYF | TGTGCCATCAGTGAGACAGCTTACTACGAGCAGTACTTC
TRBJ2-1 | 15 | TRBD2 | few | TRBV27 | CASSLSTSGRAQQFF | TGTGCCAGCAGTCTCTCGACTAGCGGGAGGGCTCAGCAGTTCTTC
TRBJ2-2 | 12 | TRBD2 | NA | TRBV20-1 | CSASGGTGELFF | TGCAGTGCAAGCGGGGGCACCGGGGAGCTGTTTTTT